This is a list of T cell receptor beta chains from one sample in a study of blood T cell repertoires in COVID-19. The assay was immunoSEQ multiplex PCR, and TCRdb's table has in-frame clones only and misses some. The data hold about 250,000 clones, with approximately 88% observed a single time. Specimen: peripheral blood. Receptors originate from a woman in her twenties or thirties with COVID-19, enrolled during active disease. The CDR3 runs from the conserved cysteine through the conserved F or W.

v_call	j_call	cdr3_aa
TRBV7-2	TRBJ2-3	CASSLVFSSGGSTDTQYF
TRBV5-1	TRBJ1-1	CASSLRQGITEAFF
TRBV2	TRBJ1-1	CASQDEGGTEAFF
TRBV7-8	TRBJ1-5	CASSLGGNNQPQHF
TRBV2	TRBJ1-6	CASRPETGSPLHF
TRBV25-1	TRBJ1-5	CASSATGNQPQHF
TRBV18	TRBJ2-2	CASSPAPRTGGPGELFF
TRBV28	TRBJ1-5	CASSPPGTVSNQPQHF
TRBV6-1	TRBJ1-5	CASSTQGEGQPQHF
TRBV5-4	TRBJ2-1	CASSSGLAGGSYNEQFF
TRBV27	TRBJ2-5	CASAIGETQYF
TRBV4-2	TRBJ1-4	CASSPRPGENEKLFF
TRBV12-3/TRBV12-4	TRBJ1-1	CAGEIPRGAFF
TRBV7-9	TRBJ1-4	CASSPQDRGTEKLFF
TRBV4-1	TRBJ1-2	CASSQEGSPNYGYTF
TRBV21-1	TRBJ2-7	CASSKAPGRGTYEQYF